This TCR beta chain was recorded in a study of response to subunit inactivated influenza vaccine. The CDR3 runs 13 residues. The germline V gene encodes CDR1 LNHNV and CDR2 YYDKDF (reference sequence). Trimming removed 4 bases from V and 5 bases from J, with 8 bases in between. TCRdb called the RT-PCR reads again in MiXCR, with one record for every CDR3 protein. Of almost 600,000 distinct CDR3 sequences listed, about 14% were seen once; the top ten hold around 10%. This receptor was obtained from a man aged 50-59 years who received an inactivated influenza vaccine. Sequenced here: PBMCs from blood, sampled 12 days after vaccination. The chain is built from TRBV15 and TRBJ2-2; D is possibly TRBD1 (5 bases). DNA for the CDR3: TGTGCCACCAGCATCAAGGGGACCGGGGAGCTGTTTTTT. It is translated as CATSIKGTGELFF.